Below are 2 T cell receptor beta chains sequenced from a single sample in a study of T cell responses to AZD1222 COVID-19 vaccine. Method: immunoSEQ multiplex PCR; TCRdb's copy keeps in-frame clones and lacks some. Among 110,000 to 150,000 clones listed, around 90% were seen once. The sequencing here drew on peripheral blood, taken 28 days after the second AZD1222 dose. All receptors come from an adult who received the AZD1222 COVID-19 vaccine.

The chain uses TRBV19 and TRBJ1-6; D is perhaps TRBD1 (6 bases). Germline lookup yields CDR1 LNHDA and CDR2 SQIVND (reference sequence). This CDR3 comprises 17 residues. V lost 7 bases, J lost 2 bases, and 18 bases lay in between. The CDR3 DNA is TGTGCCAGTACCTTATCCGGACAGAGGCCCTATAATTCACCCCTCCACTTT. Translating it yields CASTLSGQRPYNSPLHF.

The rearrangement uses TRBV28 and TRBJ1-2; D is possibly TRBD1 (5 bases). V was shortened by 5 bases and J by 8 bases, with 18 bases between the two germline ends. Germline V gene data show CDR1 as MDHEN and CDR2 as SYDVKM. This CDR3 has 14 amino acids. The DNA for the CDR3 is TGTGCCAGCAGTCTCCCGGGGGGGGAGTCCGGCTACACCTTC. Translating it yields CASSLPGGESGYTF.